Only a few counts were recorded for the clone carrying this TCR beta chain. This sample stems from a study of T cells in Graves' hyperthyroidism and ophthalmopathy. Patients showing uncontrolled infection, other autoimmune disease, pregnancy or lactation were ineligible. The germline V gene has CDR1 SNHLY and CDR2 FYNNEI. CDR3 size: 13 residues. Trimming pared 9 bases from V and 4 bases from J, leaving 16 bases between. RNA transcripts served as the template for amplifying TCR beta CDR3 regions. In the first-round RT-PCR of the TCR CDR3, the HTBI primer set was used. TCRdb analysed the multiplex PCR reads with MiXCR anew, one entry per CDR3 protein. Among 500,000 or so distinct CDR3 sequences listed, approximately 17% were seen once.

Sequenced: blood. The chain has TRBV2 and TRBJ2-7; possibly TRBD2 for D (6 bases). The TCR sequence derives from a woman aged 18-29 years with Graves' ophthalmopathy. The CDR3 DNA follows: TGTGCCAGTTCCGACGGCGGGGTTTACGAGCAGTACTTC. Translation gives CASSDGGVYEQYF.